This T cell receptor beta chain was obtained from a study of T-cell memory formation after mild COVID-19. MiXCR, applied by TCRdb to the 5' RACE reads, yields one record per CDR3 protein. The table records hundreds of thousands of distinct CDR3 sequences, roughly 15% of them present only once. CDR1 is ENHRY and CDR2 is SYGVKD in the germline V gene. The CDR3 is 12 amino acids. V was shortened by 6 bases and J by 6 bases, with 8 bases between the two germline ends. Study results and caveats: From day 15 to 85, contracting clones were balanced between CD4 and CD8, whereas later expanders leaned toward CD4+. CM and EM subsets held most contracting CD4+ clones; EMRA held CD8+ ones.

Notes on this clonotype: What it recognizes is unknown.

The clonotype comes from a man aged 18 to 29 who had mild COVID-19 (a few samples of this study predate the infection). Cell type and time point are not known. The J gene is TRBJ2-2, the V gene TRBV10-3; D is perhaps TRBD1 (5 bases). The sample comprised PBMCs or a T cell subset sorted from them (not recorded which). This chain's CDR3 is CAIRPGSGELFF. CDR3 sequence (DNA): TGTGCCATCAGGCCAGGGTCCGGGGAGCTGTTTTTT.